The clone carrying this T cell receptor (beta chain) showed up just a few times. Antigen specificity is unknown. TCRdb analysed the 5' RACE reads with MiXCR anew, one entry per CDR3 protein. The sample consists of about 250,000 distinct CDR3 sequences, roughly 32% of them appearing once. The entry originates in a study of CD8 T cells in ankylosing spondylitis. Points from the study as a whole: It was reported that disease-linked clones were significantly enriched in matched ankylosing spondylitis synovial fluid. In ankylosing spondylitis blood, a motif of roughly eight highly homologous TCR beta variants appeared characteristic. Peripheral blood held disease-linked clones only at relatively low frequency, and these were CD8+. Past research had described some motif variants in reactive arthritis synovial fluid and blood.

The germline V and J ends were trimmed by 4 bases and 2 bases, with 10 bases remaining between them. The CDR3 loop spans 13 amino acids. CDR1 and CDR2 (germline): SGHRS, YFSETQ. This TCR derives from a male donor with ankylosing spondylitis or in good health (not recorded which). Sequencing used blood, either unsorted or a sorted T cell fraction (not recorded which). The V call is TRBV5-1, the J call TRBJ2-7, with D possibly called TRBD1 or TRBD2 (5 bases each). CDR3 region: CASSQGRTYEQYF. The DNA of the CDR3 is TGCGCCAGCAGCCAGGGACGGACCTACGAGCAGTACTTC.